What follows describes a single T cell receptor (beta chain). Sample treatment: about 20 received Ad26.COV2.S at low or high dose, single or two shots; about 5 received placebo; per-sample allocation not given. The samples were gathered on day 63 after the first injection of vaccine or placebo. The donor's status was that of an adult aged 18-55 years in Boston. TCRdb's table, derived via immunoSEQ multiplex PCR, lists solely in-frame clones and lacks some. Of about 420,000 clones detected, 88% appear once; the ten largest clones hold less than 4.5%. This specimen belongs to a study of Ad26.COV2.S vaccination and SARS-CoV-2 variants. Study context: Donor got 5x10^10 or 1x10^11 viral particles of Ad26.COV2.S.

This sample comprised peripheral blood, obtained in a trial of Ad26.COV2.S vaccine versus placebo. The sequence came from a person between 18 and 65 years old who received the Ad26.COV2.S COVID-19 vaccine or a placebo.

CDR3 sequence: CASSPLQGVYNEKLFF. As DNA, the CDR3 is TGTGCCAGCAGTCCTCTACAGGGGGTATATAATGAAAAACTGTTTTTT. J is TRBJ1-4 and V is TRBV2, with 8 bases fitting TRBD1. The trim removed 5 bases at V and 4 bases at J, leaving 9 bases unmatched. Germline lookup yields CDR1 SNHLY and CDR2 FYNNEI. This CDR3 has 16 amino acids.